The 31 T cell receptor beta chains in this list originate from one sample, sequenced in a study of tumor and adjacent non-tumor tissue in lung cancer. No cell sorting was done before RNA was extracted from the tissue. Three rounds of nested PCR, following a modified ARM-PCR protocol, produced the TCRbeta library. MiXCR, run by TCRdb on the multiplex PCR reads, gives a single entry per CDR3 protein. The data show 200,000 or so distinct CDR3 sequences, less than 80% seen once. The sequenced material came from lung tumor tissue. Receptor source: a man in his sixties with non-small cell lung cancer.

Details on this clonotype: Here the CDR3 omits its conserved ending phenylalanine or tryptophan, so a read error is the likely source. The chain has TRBV11-2 and TRBJ2-7, with 11 bases aligning to TRBD2. Germline CDR1 and CDR2: SGHAT and FQNNGV. This CDR3 has 15 residues. Here the CDR3 reads CASSSTSGGWYEQYL. As DNA, the CDR3 is TGTGCAAGCAGCTCCACTAGCGGGGGCTGGTACGAGCAGTACTTA.

In this sample, this clonotype turned up many times. V is TRBV20-1 and J is TRBJ2-3; tentatively, D is TRBD2 (6 bases). Trimming left V 5 bases short and J 3 bases short, with 15 bases between. The CDR3 sequence is 14 residues long. CDR1 is DFQATT and CDR2 is SNEGSKA in the germline V gene (reference sequence). The CDR3 DNA reads TGCAGTGCTGCCGGGACTGGGGGGACAGATACGCAGTATTTT. It specifies CSAAGTGGTDTQYF.

The V call is TRBV30, the J call TRBJ2-6; D unclear. This CDR3 is built from 14 residues. V was cut by 5 bases and J by 0 bases, with 8 bases left in between. CDR1 is GTSNPN and CDR2 is SVGIG in the germline V gene (reference sequence). The chain's CDR3 is CAWAPDSGANVLTF. The DNA for the CDR3 is TGTGCCTGGGCCCCCGACTCTGGGGCCAACGTCCTGACTTTC.

This clonotype was seen just once. This may be a read error, as it is one base from a much larger clone. This chain joins TRBV6-1 and TRBJ2-4; 7 bases agree with TRBD2. Germline CDR1 MNHNS, CDR2 SASEGT. The CDR3 has 15 residues. Losses at the gene ends were 0 bases for V and 9 bases for J; bases not matched to a gene: 8. The CDR3 DNA reads TGTGCCAGCAGTGAAGCGGGGCGGGGGTCGGGCATTCAGTACTTC. It is translated as CASSEAGRGSGIQYF.

About this clonotype itself: Possible read error: a much larger clone is one base away. The chain links TRBV11-2 to TRBJ2-2; unclear D gene. Germline CDR1 is SGHAT and CDR2 is FQNNGV. The CDR3 is 13 amino acids. In DNA form, the CDR3 reads TGTGCCAGCAACTTAGTTTACACCGGGGAGCTGTTTTTT. Translated, it gives CASNLVYTGELFF.

This clonotype is a singleton in its sample. Its ends do not fully match the called genes, so a read error is possible. The chain recombines TRBV4-3 with TRBJ1-1; D is unclear. This CDR3 spans 16 amino acids. The germline gives CDR1 LGHNA, CDR2 YSLEER. Here the CDR3 DNA reads TGTGCCAGCAGCCAAGATCATAGTCAGTCCGACATTGAAGCTTTCTTT. Protein product: CASSQDHSQSDIEAFF.

The rearrangement links TRBV30 to TRBJ2-3, with 9 bases lining up with TRBD2. This CDR3 is built from 12 residues. Trimming cost V 7 bases and J 4 bases; bases outside gene matches: 3. The V gene's germline CDR1 is GTSNPN and CDR2 SVGIG (reference sequence). The CDR3 coding sequence is TGTGCCTCGCGGGGGGGCTCAGATACGCAGTATTTT. It specifies CASRGGSDTQYF.

With respect to this clonotype: A clone one base away is much larger, so this may be a read error. In DNA form, the CDR3 reads TGTGCCAGCAGGTACGGGGTCAGAGATACGCAGTATTTT. This translates into CASRYGVRDTQYF. V gene TRBV6-1 combines with J gene TRBJ2-3; a possible D gene is TRBD2 (5 bases). This CDR3 comprises 13 residues. V lost 6 bases to trimming and J lost 5 bases, with 12 bases between them. Looked up from germline, CDR1 is MNHNS and CDR2 is SASEGT.

With respect to this clonotype: Just one base apart from a much larger clone, this may be a read error. The chain carries TRBV20-1 and TRBJ2-3; no clear D. The CDR3 consists of 10 residues. Germline assignment: CDR1 DFQATT and CDR2 SNEGSKA (reference sequence). CDR3: CRARADTQYF. DNA of the CDR3: TGCAGAGCTAGGGCAGATACGCAGTATTTT.

About this clonotype: The junction and the germline gene differ at one end; a read error may be behind it. The genes are TRBV6-2 or TRBV6-3 and TRBJ2-7; D gene unclear. The CDR3 is 15 residues long. Germline CDR1 is MNHEY and CDR2 is SVGEGT. As DNA, the CDR3 is TGTGCCATCAGTGTTACTCGTCTATTCCCCTACGAGCAGTACTTC. Its translation: CAISVTRLFPYEQYF.

Comments on this clonotype: At one of its ends the junction is not consistent with the germline gene, which may arise from a read error. V usage is TRBV29-1 and J usage is TRBJ1-2; maybe TRBD1 (6 bases). Germline V lookup: CDR1 SQVTM, CDR2 ANQGSEA. This CDR3 is built from 14 residues. DNA of the CDR3: TGCAGCCTTGAAGAACAGGGACGGTACTATGGCTACACCTTC. This sequence encodes CSLEEQGRYYGYTF.

Comments on this clonotype: It is likely a read error, because the conserved phenylalanine at the end of the CDR3 is missing. The rearrangement uses TRBV11-2 and TRBJ1-6; 7 positions agree with TRBD1. Germline trimming cut 0 bases from V and 11 bases from J; bases unmatched to any gene: 7. CDR1 SGHAT and CDR2 FQNNGV come from the germline V gene. The CDR3 runs 15 residues. The DNA for the CDR3 is TGTGCCAGCAGCTTAGAGGATAGGGGGCGAACACCCCTCCACTAT. It translates to CASSLEDRGRTPLHY.

Comment on this clonotype: The CDR3 ends on some other residue instead of the conserved phenylalanine or tryptophan, so this is likely a read error. This chain links TRBV20-1 with TRBJ1-1, with 9 bases that match TRBD1. The J segment lost 4 bases and the V segment lost 3 bases, leaving 12 bases of the junction unmatched. This CDR3 has 16 amino acids. Germline V gene sequence: CDR1 DFQATT, CDR2 SNEGSKA (reference sequence). The CDR3 here is CSARGTTGQGSTEAFL. The DNA for the CDR3 is TGCAGTGCTAGGGGCACTACAGGACAGGGGAGCACTGAAGCTTTCTTA.

This chain joins TRBV11-1 and TRBJ2-1; D may be TRBD2 (5 bases). There are 17 residues in the CDR3. CDR1 SGHAT and CDR2 FQDESV come from the germline V gene (reference sequence). Deletions cut 4 bases from V and 6 bases from J, with 22 bases between. The CDR3 DNA sequence: TGTGCCAGCAGCTCCGGTCAGAGAAAACTTGGAGGCAATGAGCAGTTCTTC. Its translation: CASSSGQRKLGGNEQFF.

This clonotype was observed a few times. This chain joins TRBV30 and TRBJ2-5, with D maybe TRBD2 (5 bases). Germline CDR1 is GTSNPN and CDR2 is SVGIG (reference sequence). This CDR3 region has 14 residues. V was cut by 0 bases and J by 5 bases, with 13 bases left in between. CDR3 protein: CAWSVSAPGETQYF. CDR3 sequence (DNA): TGTGCCTGGAGTGTTTCGGCTCCGGGGGAGACCCAGTACTTC.

Concerning this clonotype: No conserved phenylalanine or tryptophan ends this CDR3, so it is likely a read error. V gene TRBV4-2 combines with J gene TRBJ2-7; D not resolved. The CDR3 consists of 14 residues. V was cut by 0 bases and J by 5 bases, with 11 bases left in between. Germline V gives CDR1 LGHNA, CDR2 YNFKEQ. CDR3 bases: TGTGCCAGCAGCCAAGACCAGCGCGTGGACGAGCAGTACTTA. It codes for CASSQDQRVDEQYL.

J is TRBJ2-4 and V is TRBV4-1; 10 bases match TRBD2. Germline CDR1 reads MGHRA; CDR2 reads YSYEKL. The CDR3 is 19 residues long. The V gene end was trimmed by 6 bases and the J gene end by 1 base; junction bases not matched to a gene: 15. The CDR3 reads CASRPGVASGSYAKNIQYF. The DNA for the CDR3 is TGCGCCAGCAGACCTGGCGTGGCTAGCGGGAGTTACGCCAAAAACATTCAGTACTTC.

Regarding this clonotype: The conserved final phenylalanine or tryptophan is absent from the CDR3, which likely points to a read error. The chain joins TRBV6-5 to TRBJ2-2; 8 positions agree with TRBD1. There are 16 residues in the CDR3. Germline lookup yields CDR1 MNHEY and CDR2 SVGAGI. DNA of the CDR3: TGTGCCAGCAGCTGGGGGCAGGGGGCTTCGTTCGGGGAACTGTTTTCT. Its translation: CASSWGQGASFGELFS.

Comments on this clonotype: One junction end does not reproduce the germline sequence, and a read error may be involved. The chain combines TRBV11-3 with TRBJ1-5; possible D gene TRBD1, 6 bases. The germline CDR1 and CDR2 sequences are SGHNT and YENEEA. The CDR3 has 15 residues. This chain's CDR3 is CTSSLGRRDNQPLHF. The CDR3 bases are TGTACCAGCAGCTTAGGCAGGAGGGACAATCAGCCCCTGCATTTT.

The chain couples TRBV11-3 to TRBJ2-7; TRBD1 might be the D (5 bases). The V gene's germline CDR1 is SGHNT and CDR2 YENEEA. Trimming left V 11 bases short and J 1 base short, with 18 bases between. CDR3 length: 14 amino acids. The CDR3 sequence is CAYSLTALSYEQYF. For the CDR3, the DNA is TGTGCCTACAGCCTGACAGCTCTATCCTACGAGCAGTACTTC.

The rearrangement links TRBV12-3 or TRBV12-4 to TRBJ1-5; TRBD1 is a possible D gene (5 bases). The CDR3 is made up of 17 amino acids. The germline V and J ends were trimmed by 2 bases and 9 bases, with 23 bases remaining between them. The CDR3 nucleotides read TGTGCCAGCAGTTTACGCACCGGGGGGGAGATCCGTCGGCCCCAGCATTTT. Translating gives CASSLRTGGEIRRPQHF.

The V and J genes are TRBV5-6 and TRBJ1-5; a weak D match, TRBD1 (6 bases). The germline V gene encodes CDR1 SGHDT and CDR2 YYEEEE. V gave up 1 base and J gave up 5 bases, with 16 bases separating them. This CDR3 has 16 amino acids. The CDR3 protein is CASSLIGRGVDQPQHF. CDR3 bases: TGTGCCAGCAGCTTGATCGGCAGGGGCGTTGATCAGCCCCAGCATTTT.

The V call is TRBV6-5, the J call TRBJ2-1; 9 bases line up with TRBD2. Germline V gene sequence: CDR1 MNHEY, CDR2 SVGAGI. This CDR3 has 15 amino acids. The junction had 10 bases not matched to a gene; V was cut back by 2 bases and J by 11 bases. CDR3 residues: CASSYGGRASNKQFF. The CDR3, as DNA: TGTGCCAGCAGTTACGGCGGGAGGGCCAGTAACAAGCAGTTCTTC.

For this clonotype: A much bigger clone sits one base away, suggesting this may be a read error. The gene calls are TRBV29-1 and TRBJ1-1; possibly TRBD1 for D (5 bases). The CDR3 contains 10 residues. The germline gives CDR1 SQVTM, CDR2 ANQGSEA. V lost 7 bases to trimming and J lost 9 bases, with 12 bases between them. In nucleotides, the CDR3 is TGCAGCGCCGGACAATGGAAAGCTTTCTTT. Translating gives CSAGQWKAFF.

Worth noting for this clonotype: Because the CDR3 is missing its conserved closing phenylalanine or tryptophan, this is likely a read error. V usage is TRBV7-9 and J usage is TRBJ1-4, with a tentative D call TRBD1 (6 bases). V was trimmed by 1 base and J by 4 bases, leaving 7 bases between them. The CDR3 totals 14 residues. The V gene's germline CDR1 is SEHNR and CDR2 FQNEAQ (reference sequence). The CDR3 nucleotides read TGTGCCAGCAGCTTAGGACAGGATAATGAAAAACTGTTTCTT. It encodes CASSLGQDNEKLFL.

The chain uses TRBV11-3 and TRBJ2-5; a weak D match, TRBD2 (5 bases). The CDR3 sequence is 13 residues long. The V end was cut by 4 bases, the J end by 9 bases, with 15 bases between. Germline V gene sequence: CDR1 SGHNT, CDR2 YENEEA. The chain's CDR3 is CASSYTGEESQYF. The CDR3 region has the DNA TGTGCCAGCAGCTATACCGGGGAAGAATCCCAGTACTTC.

About this clonotype itself: One junction end disagrees with the germline gene, perhaps due to a read error. The rearrangement links TRBV11-3 to TRBJ2-1, with D tentatively TRBD2 (6 bases). The CDR3 covers 14 residues. Germline V gene data show CDR1 as SGHNT and CDR2 as YENEEA. In DNA, the CDR3 is TGTGCTAGCAGCTTAGGCGGGGAAAACAATGAGCAGTTCTTC. This codes for CASSLGGENNEQFF. The variable domain in full, completed from reference TRBV11-3 and TRBJ2-1, reads EAGVVQSPRYKIIEKKQPVAFWCNPISGHNTLYWYLQNLGQGPELLIRYENEEAVDDSQLPKDRFSAERLKGVDSTLKIQPAELGDSAVYLCASSLGGENNEQFFGPGTRLTVL.

This clonotype was recorded a few times. At one end the junction does not follow the germline gene, possibly because of a read error. The chain has TRBV6-5 and TRBJ2-2; unclear D gene. Germline loops: CDR1 MNHEY, CDR2 SVGAGI. The CDR3 has 13 residues. DNA of the CDR3: TGTGCCAACAGTTACTCCCACACCGGGGAGCTGTTTTTT. This translates into CANSYSHTGELFF.

The chain links TRBV23-1 to TRBJ1-5, with D hard to call. TRBV23-1 is annotated as an ORF whose role is uncertain. V lost 10 bases and J 5 bases, leaving 12 bases between the germline ends. The CDR3 is made up of 12 amino acids. CDR3 in amino acids: CANAESYQPQHF. The CDR3 DNA follows: TGCGCCAACGCTGAGTCTTATCAGCCCCAGCATTTT.

The gene calls are TRBV7-9 and TRBJ2-7, with 7 bases matching TRBD2. Per the germline V gene, CDR1 is SEHNR and CDR2 is FQNEAQ (reference sequence). The trim removed 5 bases at V and 2 bases at J, leaving 9 bases unmatched. The CDR3 totals 15 residues. The CDR3 DNA is TGTGCCAGCAGCCGGGGGGAGGGACGAACCTACGAGCAGTACTTC. This translates into CASSRGEGRTYEQYF.

Concerning this clonotype itself: A read error may produce the germline difference seen at one junction end. The rearrangement uses TRBV5-1 and TRBJ2-7; 9 nucleotides match TRBD1. This CDR3 comprises 15 residues. Germline V gene lookup returns CDR1 SGHRS and CDR2 YFSETQ. The CDR3 loop reads CASSGLGTGINEQYF. CDR3 nucleotides: TGCGCTAGCAGCGGGCTCGGGACAGGGATAAACGAGCAGTACTTC.